Each of the 21 T cell receptor beta chains below was sequenced from the same sample in a study of T cells in localized non-small cell lung cancer. The protocol was immunoSEQ multiplex PCR, while the TCRdb copy is restricted to in-frame clones and leaves out a portion. Among roughly 2,000 clones, approximately 25% were seen once, and the ten largest hold around 8%. Here the sequenced sample was lung tumor tissue, taken before any cancer treatment. These receptors came from a woman aged 40 to 75 with stage III squamous cell lung carcinoma.

The rearrangement joins TRBV29-1 to TRBJ1-3; 10 nucleotides align to TRBD1. Looked up from germline, CDR1 is SQVTM and CDR2 is ANQGSEA. This CDR3 region has 16 residues. Unmatched junction bases numbered 7, after V lost 4 bases and J lost 1 base. CDR3 loop: CSVVPGQGFSGNTIYF. The CDR3 coding sequence is TGCAGCGTTGTCCCGGGACAGGGGTTTTCTGGAAACACCATATATTTT.

The chain employs TRBV5-1 and TRBJ1-4; no reliable D call. The CDR3 spans 15 residues. V lost 0 bases to trimming and J lost 7 bases, with 13 bases between them. Per the germline V gene, CDR1 is SGHRS and CDR2 is YFSETQ. The CDR3 here is CASSLGSGMGEKLFF. The DNA for the CDR3 is TGCGCCAGCAGCTTGGGTTCCGGGATGGGTGAAAAACTGTTTTTT. The entire variable domain, with the rest obtained from reference TRBV5-1 and TRBJ1-4, is as follows: KAGVTQTPRYLIKTRGQQVTLSCSPISGHRSVSWYQQTPGQGLQFLFEYFSETQRNKGNFPGRFSGRQFSNSRSEMNVSTLELGDSALYLCASSLGSGMGEKLFFGSGTQLSVL.

J is TRBJ1-6 and V is TRBV5-1; D remains ambiguous. Trimming stripped 3 bases from V and 5 bases from J, with 15 bases between. Germline V gives CDR1 SGHRS, CDR2 YFSETQ. The CDR3 runs 16 residues. CDR3 coding DNA: TGCGCCAGCAGCTCCGGCGGTGCGGGGAATAATTCACCCCTCCACTTT. It encodes CASSSGGAGNNSPLHF.

This clone was found a few times. The V gene is TRBV12-5, the J gene TRBJ1-1, with 9 bases that match TRBD1. The J segment lost 5 bases and the V segment lost 6 bases, leaving 4 bases of the junction unmatched. The CDR3 length is 13 residues. Germline values: CDR1 LGHNT, CDR2 FRNRAP. The DNA of the CDR3 is TGTGCTAGTGGCCTGACAGGGGGGACTGAAGCTTTCTTT. This gives the protein CASGLTGGTEAFF.

This clone was picked up a small number of times. V is TRBV23-1 and J is TRBJ2-7; D remains unclear. TRBV23-1 is given ORF status, its function remaining uncertain. Trimming removed 6 bases at V and 0 bases at J, with 18 bases between. The CDR3 length is 16 residues. CDR3: CASSQVFQSDSYEQYF. The CDR3 nucleotides read TGCGCCAGCAGCCAAGTCTTCCAGTCTGACTCCTACGAGCAGTACTTC.

The chain couples TRBV19 to TRBJ1-6; TRBD1 is a possible D gene (5 bases). The CDR3 loop spans 13 amino acids. Per the germline V gene, CDR1 is LNHDA and CDR2 is SQIVND (reference sequence). V was clipped by 7 bases and J by 7 bases, with 11 bases between them. CDR3: CASNRSWNSPLHF. The CDR3 region has the DNA TGTGCCAGTAACAGGTCCTGGAATTCACCCCTCCACTTT. The complete variable domain, with remaining parts taken from reference TRBV19 and TRBJ1-6, reads DGGITQSPKYLFRKEGQNVTLSCEQNLNHDAMYWYRQDPGQGLRLIYYSQIVNDFQKGDIAEGYSVSREKKESFPLTVTSAQKNPTAFYLCASNRSWNSPLHFGNGTRLTVT.

The chain joins TRBV5-1 to TRBJ1-1, with no clear D. The germline V and J ends were trimmed by 0 bases and 4 bases, with 16 bases remaining between them. CDR3 length equals 16 residues. The germline CDR1 and CDR2 sequences are SGHRS and YFSETQ. The CDR3 nucleotides read TGCGCCAGCAGCTTGGAGCCGGGAGCTGGGTCCACTGAAGCTTTCTTT. Translation gives CASSLEPGAGSTEAFF.

This clone was seen a few times. DNA of the CDR3: TGTGCCAGCTCTAGCGGGGCCTACGAGCAGTACTTC. Translation gives CASSSGAYEQYF. The J gene is TRBJ2-7, the V gene TRBV10-3; TRBD2 matches at 9 bases. The V gene's germline CDR1 is ENHRY and CDR2 SYGVKD. The CDR3 extends over 12 amino acids. With V trimmed by 10 bases and J by 2 bases, 3 bases remained unmatched.

This chain connects TRBV12-5 to TRBJ2-1, with 8 bases identical to TRBD2. Losses at the gene ends were 5 bases for V and 7 bases for J; bases not matched to a gene: 7. CDR3 length: 14 residues. Germline V lookup: CDR1 LGHNT, CDR2 FRNRAP. The CDR3 reads CASGVLAVNNEQFF. In nucleotides, the CDR3 is TGTGCTAGTGGTGTACTAGCGGTTAATAATGAGCAGTTCTTC.

This rearrangement joins TRBV12-5 to TRBJ1-5; the D gene is possibly TRBD1 (5 bases). Germline V gene data show CDR1 as LGHNT and CDR2 as FRNRAP. The V end lost 7 bases, the J end lost 4 bases, and 17 bases lay between the germline ends. The CDR3 runs to 15 residues. CDR3 bases: TGTGCTAGTGCCCGGGGTGAGGGGCCTAATCAGCCCCAGCATTTT. It translates to CASARGEGPNQPQHF.

The gene calls are TRBV30 and TRBJ1-2, with 7 bases lining up with TRBD1. V lost 0 bases to trimming and J lost 3 bases; unmatched junction nucleotides: 7. Germline V gene data show CDR1 as GTSNPN and CDR2 as SVGIG (reference sequence). CDR3 length: 15 residues. The CDR3 loop reads CAWSVGRQGHYGYTF. The DNA of the CDR3 is TGTGCCTGGAGTGTGGGTCGACAGGGACACTATGGCTACACCTTC. The variable domain in full, with the rest retrieved from reference TRBV30 and TRBJ1-2, is SQTIHQWPATLVQPVGSPLSLECTVEGTSNPNLYWYRQAAGRGLQLLFYSVGIGQISSEVPQNLSASRPQDRQFILSSKKLLLSDSGFYLCAWSVGRQGHYGYTFGSGTRLTVV.

The rearrangement joins TRBV11-3 to TRBJ1-2, with a possible D match to TRBD1 (5 bases). There are 14 residues in the CDR3. Germline CDR1 is SGHNT and CDR2 is YENEEA. Between the trimmed V and J ends, which lost 3 bases and 6 bases, there was a span of 14 bases. The CDR3 loop is CASSLGGPGHGYTF. CDR3 coding DNA: TGTGCCAGCAGCTTGGGAGGGCCAGGGCATGGCTACACCTTC. Variable domain in full (rest from reference TRBV11-3 and TRBJ1-2): EAGVVQSPRYKIIEKKQPVAFWCNPISGHNTLYWYLQNLGQGPELLIRYENEEAVDDSQLPKDRFSAERLKGVDSTLKIQPAELGDSAVYLCASSLGGPGHGYTFGSGTRLTVV.

By its share, this clone is medium-sized. This rearrangement joins TRBV7-2 to TRBJ2-1; D remains unclear. Germline values: CDR1 SGHTA, CDR2 FQGNSA. The CDR3 contains 13 residues. Trimming removed 4 bases at V and 7 bases at J, with 11 bases between. The CDR3 loop is CASSSVHANEQFF. The CDR3 nucleotides read TGTGCCAGCAGCTCAGTGCACGCGAATGAGCAGTTCTTC.

This clone has more than one count but fewer than ten. The genes are TRBV9 and TRBJ1-1; TRBD1 agrees at 7 bases. Per the germline V gene, CDR1 is SGDLS and CDR2 is YYNGEE. With 0 bases clipped from V and 5 bases from J, the junction kept 4 bases outside the gene matches. The CDR3 is 14 amino acids. The CDR3 sequence is CASSVGGGETEAFF. The CDR3 DNA reads TGTGCCAGCAGCGTAGGAGGGGGCGAGACTGAAGCTTTCTTT.

The chain recombines TRBV6-8 with TRBJ2-1; 7 nucleotides match TRBD2. The CDR3 extends over 13 amino acids. V lost 6 bases, J lost 10 bases, and 9 bases stayed unmatched. The germline V gene encodes CDR1 MNHGY and CDR2 SAAAGT. CDR3 bases: TGTGCCAGCAGCTTAAGCGGGGTAGGGGAGCAGTTCTTC. Its translation: CASSLSGVGEQFF.

This clone is categorized as medium-sized (0.01 to 0.1%). V is TRBV9 and J is TRBJ2-1; D is uncertain. The CDR3 covers 15 residues. Between the trimmed V and J ends, which lost 4 bases and 0 bases, there was a span of 11 bases. Germline lookup yields CDR1 SGDLS and CDR2 YYNGEE. This CDR3 reads CASSTSGISYNEQFF. The DNA of the CDR3 is TGTGCCAGCAGCACCTCTGGTATCTCCTACAATGAGCAGTTCTTC.

This clone is classed as medium-sized. This chain uses TRBV12-5 with TRBJ1-2, with TRBD1 identical over 9 bases. The CDR3 consists of 13 residues. Germline CDR1 is LGHNT and CDR2 is FRNRAP. The DNA for the CDR3 is TGTGCCAGCACCAGGACAGGGGAGGAAGGCTACACCTTC. The encoded protein is CASTRTGEEGYTF.

This clone was counted between two and nine times. This chain links TRBV11-3 with TRBJ2-3, with a tentative D call TRBD1 (6 bases). The CDR3 runs to 14 residues. Germline assignment: CDR1 SGHNT and CDR2 YENEEA. Between the trimmed V and J ends, which lost 3 bases and 4 bases, there was a span of 11 bases. The CDR3 nucleotides read TGTGCCAGCAGCTTGGGAGCAGGGGCAGATACGCAGTATTTT. Its protein is CASSLGAGADTQYF.

Within the sample, this clone is medium-sized. This chain uses TRBV11-1 with TRBJ1-2; D remains unclear. The CDR3 has 15 residues. V lost 5 bases and J lost 8, with 21 bases in between. Germline CDR1 SGHAT, CDR2 FQDESV (reference sequence). This chain's CDR3 is CASSPDRTEPWGYTF. CDR3 sequence (DNA): TGTGCCAGCAGCCCCGATAGGACGGAGCCGTGGGGCTACACCTTC.

The V call is TRBV1, the J call TRBJ1-2. TRBV1 is described as a pseudogene. There are 16 residues in the CDR3. The DNA of the CDR3 is TGCGCCAGCAGCCAAGAGGAGGCAGGGACCTCCTATGGCTACACCTTC. Protein sequence: CASSQEEAGTSYGYTF.

Here the CDR3 reads CASSSIEGLLENTEAFF. CDR3 sequence (DNA): TGCGCCAGCAGCTCGATTGAGGGGTTACTAGAGAACACTGAAGCTTTCTTT. The V gene is TRBV5-1, the J gene TRBJ1-1, with D possibly being TRBD1 (5 bases). The ends were cut back, 3 bases at V and 1 base at J, with 19 bases in the middle. The germline CDR1 and CDR2 sequences are SGHRS and YFSETQ. CDR3 length: 17 amino acids.